These 28 T cell receptor beta chains originate from one sample sequenced in a study of blood T cell repertoires in COVID-19. Using immunoSEQ multiplex PCR, the repertoire was profiled, and TCRdb retains in-frame clones only, with some absent. This sample has roughly 160,000 clones, with about four fifths found just once. The sequenced sample consisted of peripheral blood. The receptor set was obtained from a woman of 80 years or more with active or convalescent COVID-19.

This clone was counted a few times. The chain uses TRBV4-1 and TRBJ2-1, with 7 bases fitting TRBD1. Germline CDR1 and CDR2: MGHRA and YSYEKL. V shed 4 bases and J 4 bases; nucleotides not matched to a gene: 10. CDR3 length: 16 residues. CDR3 in amino acids: CASSPKDRPKYNEQFF. CDR3 bases: TGCGCCAGCAGCCCTAAGGACAGGCCGAAATACAATGAGCAGTTCTTC.

CDR3 sequence reads: CASSEAGQMNTEAFF. Here the CDR3 DNA reads TGTGCCAGCAGTGAAGCGGGACAGATGAACACTGAAGCTTTCTTT. The chain uses TRBV6-1 and TRBJ1-1; 7 bases are a match to TRBD1. Germline CDR1 MNHNS, CDR2 SASEGT. This CDR3 has 15 amino acids. V gave up 0 bases and J gave up 0 bases; unmatched junction bases: 1.

The J gene is TRBJ1-5, the V gene TRBV4-1; 10 positions agree with TRBD1. The V gene's germline CDR1 is MGHRA and CDR2 YSYEKL. This CDR3 region has 16 residues. J lost 1 base, V lost 4 bases, and 4 bases had no gene match. The CDR3 loop is CASSRGQGGSNQPQHF. CDR3 nucleotide sequence: TGCGCCAGCAGCCGTGGACAGGGGGGCAGCAATCAGCCCCAGCATTTT.

The chain couples TRBV9 to TRBJ2-2; D perhaps matches TRBD2 (5 bases). Germline V CDR1 and CDR2: SGDLS, YYNGEE. The CDR3 is 13 amino acids. The ends were cut back, 1 base at V and 5 bases at J, with 6 bases in the middle. The CDR3 DNA reads TGTGCCAGCAGCGTACCGGGAACCGGGGAGCTGTTTTTT. Its translation: CASSVPGTGELFF.

The rearrangement joins TRBV10-2 to TRBJ2-2, with D possibly being TRBD1 (6 bases). CDR3 length: 13 residues. Germline V gene sequence: CDR1 WSHSY, CDR2 SAAADI. Trimming took off 9 bases at V and 6 bases at J, with 14 bases between the two ends. The DNA of the CDR3 is TGCGCCAGTACAGGGAGTCGCGCCGGGGAGCTGTTTTTT. Translation: CASTGSRAGELFF.

This clone was seen once. V gene TRBV18 combines with J gene TRBJ1-5; D is uncertain. The CDR3 length is 13 residues. Germline V CDR1 and CDR2: KGHSH, LQKENI. Trimming took 2 bases from V and 5 from J, leaving 7 bases between them. The CDR3 DNA sequence: TGTGCCAGCTCACCATTTACGGATCAGCCCCAGCATTTT. Residues: CASSPFTDQPQHF.

V usage is TRBV6-4 and J usage is TRBJ1-2, with 11 bases identical to TRBD1. The CDR3 totals 14 residues. Germline V gene sequence: CDR1 MRHNA, CDR2 SNTAGT. The V segment lost 6 bases and the J segment 6 bases; nucleotides outside the gene matches: 6. The DNA for the CDR3 is TGTGCCAGCAGACGGACAGGGGGCGCGGATGGCTACACCTTC. It translates to CASRRTGGADGYTF.

The chain uses TRBV6-2 or TRBV6-3 and TRBJ1-5; TRBD1 agrees at 9 bases. Looked up from germline, CDR1 is MNHEY and CDR2 is SVGEGT. The CDR3 is 15 amino acids. J was trimmed by 1 base and V by 6 bases; bases with no gene match: 4. In DNA form, the CDR3 reads TGTGCCAGCAGACCTGGGACAGGGAGCAATCAGCCCCAGCATTTT. It codes for CASRPGTGSNQPQHF.

The chain is built from TRBV2 and TRBJ1-5, with D hard to call. Trimming shortened V by 4 bases and J by 3 bases, and 10 bases separated the two germline ends. This CDR3 has 14 amino acids. In germline, CDR1 is SNHLY, CDR2 FYNNEI. The CDR3 reads CASSVSQTNQPQHF. Here the CDR3 DNA reads TGTGCCAGCAGTGTCTCACAGACCAATCAGCCCCAGCATTTT.

This clone has a handful of counts. The rearrangement uses TRBV15 and TRBJ1-2; 8 positions agree with TRBD1. Losses at the gene ends were 2 bases for V and 2 bases for J; bases not matched to a gene: 4. Germline CDR1 reads LNHNV; CDR2 reads YYDKDF (reference sequence). The CDR3 consists of 15 residues. This chain's CDR3 is CATSRRTGRNYGYTF. The CDR3 coding sequence is TGTGCCACCAGCAGAAGGACAGGGAGGAACTATGGCTACACCTTC.

This chain joins TRBV19 and TRBJ2-5, with D possibly matching TRBD1 (7 bases). The CDR3 covers 13 residues. The germline V gene has CDR1 LNHDA and CDR2 SQIVND (reference sequence). Trimming took off 5 bases at V and 4 bases at J, with 11 bases between the two ends. CDR3 sequence (DNA): TGTGCCAGTAGTTGGCAGGGGGGAGAGACCCAGTACTTC. Translating it yields CASSWQGGETQYF.

The genes are TRBV28 and TRBJ1-4; D unclear. Germline CDR1 and CDR2: MDHEN and SYDVKM. The V gene lost 5 bases and the J gene lost 4 bases, with 11 bases spanning the gap. This CDR3 comprises 14 residues. The DNA for the CDR3 is TGTGCCAGCAGTCGCGTCCGGTTTAATGAAAAACTGTTTTTT. It codes for CASSRVRFNEKLFF.

This clone has just one count. The chain has TRBV27 and TRBJ1-6; D is perhaps TRBD1 (5 bases). Trimming cost V 3 bases and J 1 base, with 7 bases left between them. Germline assignment: CDR1 MNHEY and CDR2 SMNVEV (reference sequence). The CDR3 is made up of 15 amino acids. In DNA, the CDR3 is TGTGCCAGCAGTTTGGGGGGGTCCTATAATTCACCCCTCCACTTT. Residues: CASSLGGSYNSPLHF.

The chain has TRBV19 and TRBJ2-5; 8 bases map to TRBD1. This CDR3 comprises 15 residues. J was trimmed by 3 bases and V by 8 bases; bases with no gene match: 11. Germline V gives CDR1 LNHDA, CDR2 SQIVND (reference sequence). In DNA, the CDR3 is TGTGCCAGTTCCGCGGCAGGGGGCATGGAAGAGACCCAGTACTTC. Translating gives CASSAAGGMEETQYF.

Only a few counts were recorded for this clone. The rearrangement links TRBV18 to TRBJ1-2; 7 nucleotides line up with TRBD1. The CDR3 extends over 13 amino acids. Germline assignment: CDR1 KGHSH and CDR2 LQKENI. With 5 bases clipped from V and 2 bases from J, the junction kept 2 bases outside the gene matches. Written as DNA, the CDR3 is TGTGCCAGCTCAGGACAGGCGAACTATGGCTACACCTTC. Translation: CASSGQANYGYTF.

The chain recombines TRBV19 with TRBJ1-2; D call uncertain. Germline values: CDR1 LNHDA, CDR2 SQIVND (reference sequence). This CDR3 spans 10 amino acids. Trimming cost V 6 bases and J 9 bases, with 8 bases left between them. The DNA of the CDR3 is TGTGCCAGTAGGGAGGAGAGCTACACCTTC. Amino acids: CASREESYTF.

This clone was observed a handful of times. The V call is TRBV11-2, the J call TRBJ2-1; TRBD2 is a possible D gene (6 bases). V was clipped by 5 bases and J by 10 bases, with 12 bases between them. Looked up from germline, CDR1 is SGHAT and CDR2 is FQNNGV. The CDR3 covers 12 residues. The CDR3 DNA sequence: TGTGCCAGCAGCCTAGTGCGGGGCGAGCAGTTCTTC. Its translation: CASSLVRGEQFF. Supplemented by reference TRBV11-2 and TRBJ2-1, the full variable domain reads EAGVAQSPRYKIIEKRQSVAFWCNPISGHATLYWYQQILGQGPKLLIQFQNNGVVDDSQLPKDRFSAERLKGVDSTLKIQPAKLEDSAVYLCASSLVRGEQFFGPGTRLTVL.

This clone has only one observation. The chain has TRBV7-9 and TRBJ1-1; 9 nucleotides align to TRBD1. The CDR3 covers 17 residues. The V and J ends lost 5 bases and 4 bases, in that order; junction bases with no gene match: 14. Germline-derived CDR1 and CDR2 are SEHNR and FQNEAQ (reference sequence). The CDR3 sequence is CASSDFWDREVRTEAFF. CDR3 bases: TGTGCCAGCAGCGACTTTTGGGACAGGGAAGTTCGCACTGAAGCTTTCTTT.

V is TRBV11-2 and J is TRBJ2-3, with 8 bases aligning to TRBD2. Germline lookup yields CDR1 SGHAT and CDR2 FQNNGV. This CDR3 is built from 17 residues. Trimming cost V 5 bases and J 6 bases; bases outside gene matches: 16. The CDR3 nucleotides are TGTGCCAGCAGCCCAAGGGGTGCGGGAGGAGGGCGTGATACGCAGTATTTT. This gives the protein CASSPRGAGGGRDTQYF. Using reference TRBV11-2 and TRBJ2-3 for the parts outside the CDR3, the full variable domain is EAGVAQSPRYKIIEKRQSVAFWCNPISGHATLYWYQQILGQGPKLLIQFQNNGVVDDSQLPKDRFSAERLKGVDSTLKIQPAKLEDSAVYLCASSPRGAGGGRDTQYFGPGTRLTVL.

The chain is built from TRBV7-6 and TRBJ2-5, with 7 positions matching TRBD1. The CDR3 length is 15 residues. The ends lost 4 bases at V and 2 bases at J; junction bases unmatched: 7. CDR1 is SGHVS and CDR2 is FNYEAQ in the germline V gene. In DNA form, the CDR3 reads TGTGCCAGCAGCTACGAAGACAGGGTACAAGAGACCCAGTACTTC. This gives the protein CASSYEDRVQETQYF.

V gene TRBV14 combines with J gene TRBJ1-1, with D uncertain. Germline V lookup: CDR1 SGHDN, CDR2 FVKESK. The length of the CDR3 is 12 residues. The V end lost 4 bases, the J end lost 7 bases, and 10 bases lay between the germline ends. Here the CDR3 DNA reads TGTGCCAGCAGCCCCTGGACTGGTGAAGCTTTCTTT. Translated, it gives CASSPWTGEAFF.

The V and J genes are TRBV5-1 and TRBJ2-2; TRBD1 aligns across 9 bases. Germline V gene lookup returns CDR1 SGHRS and CDR2 YFSETQ. This CDR3 has 15 amino acids. The V and J ends lost 5 bases and 4 bases, in that order; junction bases with no gene match: 6. The CDR3 is CASSPGTGRTGELFF. The CDR3 DNA reads as TGCGCCAGCAGTCCCGGGACAGGGCGCACCGGGGAGCTGTTTTTT.

The rearrangement uses TRBV2 and TRBJ2-3; TRBD2 might be the D (5 bases). The CDR3 sequence is 12 residues long. Between the trimmed V and J ends, which lost 10 bases and 4 bases, there was a span of 12 bases. Germline CDR1 SNHLY, CDR2 FYNNEI. The CDR3 reads CATSLVSDTQYF. Here the CDR3 DNA reads TGTGCCACCTCACTAGTGTCAGATACGCAGTATTTT.

This sequence joins TRBV19 and TRBJ2-1; D perhaps matches TRBD2 (6 bases). The V end lost 7 bases, the J end lost 4 bases, and 14 bases lay between the germline ends. This CDR3 has 14 amino acids. Germline-derived CDR1 and CDR2 are LNHDA and SQIVND (reference sequence). The DNA for the CDR3 is TGTGCCAGTATGACCCGGCGGGGTTACAATGAGCAGTTCTTC. Translated: CASMTRRGYNEQFF.

This rearrangement joins TRBV5-1 to TRBJ2-6, with D perhaps TRBD2 (7 bases). The germline CDR1 and CDR2 sequences are SGHRS and YFSETQ. This CDR3 is built from 16 residues. Trimming cost V 3 bases and J 4 bases, with 14 bases left between them. CDR3 bases: TGCGCCAGCAGCTCAGCCGGGGGGCTCGGGGCCAACGTCCTGACTTTC. This gives the protein CASSSAGGLGANVLTF.

The table lists this clone with a few counts. The V gene is TRBV12-5, the J gene TRBJ2-1, with D tentatively TRBD1 (6 bases). The V end lost 6 bases, the J end lost 9 bases, and 15 bases lay between the germline ends. This CDR3 is built from 13 residues. Per the germline V gene, CDR1 is LGHNT and CDR2 is FRNRAP. CDR3 in amino acids: CASGQTGLGEQFF. CDR3 coding DNA: TGTGCTAGTGGCCAAACAGGGCTGGGTGAGCAGTTCTTC.

The CDR3 region has the DNA TGTGCCAGCAGTAGCGGGAGGTGGAATGAGCAGTTCTTC. It translates to CASSSGRWNEQFF. The V and J genes are TRBV12-3 or TRBV12-4 and TRBJ2-1; 9 bases align to TRBD2. This CDR3 has 13 residues. Germline trimming cut 5 bases from V and 7 bases from J; bases unmatched to any gene: 3.

This clone was counted between two and nine times. The chain is built from TRBV28 and TRBJ1-2; maybe TRBD1 (6 bases). CDR3 length equals 15 residues. Per the germline V gene, CDR1 is MDHEN and CDR2 is SYDVKM. Trimming stripped 4 bases from V and 6 bases from J, with 18 bases between. The CDR3: CASSSRGGPIDGYTF. CDR3 nucleotide sequence: TGTGCCAGCAGTTCTAGGGGGGGCCCGATCGATGGCTACACCTTC.